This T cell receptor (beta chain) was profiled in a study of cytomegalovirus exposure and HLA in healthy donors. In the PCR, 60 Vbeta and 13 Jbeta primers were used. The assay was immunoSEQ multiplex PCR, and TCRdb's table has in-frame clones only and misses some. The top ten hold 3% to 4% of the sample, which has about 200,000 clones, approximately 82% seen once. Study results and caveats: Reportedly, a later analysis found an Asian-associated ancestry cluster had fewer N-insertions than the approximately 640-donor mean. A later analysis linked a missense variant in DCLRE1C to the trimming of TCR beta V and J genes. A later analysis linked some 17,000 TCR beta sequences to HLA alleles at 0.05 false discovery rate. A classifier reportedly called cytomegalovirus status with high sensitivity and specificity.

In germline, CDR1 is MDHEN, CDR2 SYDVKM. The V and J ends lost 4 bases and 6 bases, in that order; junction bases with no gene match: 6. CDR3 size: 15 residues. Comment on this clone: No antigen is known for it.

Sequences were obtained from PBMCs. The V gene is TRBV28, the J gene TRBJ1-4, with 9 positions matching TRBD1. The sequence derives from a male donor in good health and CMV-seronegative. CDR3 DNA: TGTGCCAGCAGTTGGACGGGACAGGGTCATGAAAAACTGTTTTTT. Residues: CASSWTGQGHEKLFF.